This TCR beta chain was recorded in a study of vaccination and CD4 T cells after COVID-19. Losses at the gene ends were 6 bases for V and 6 bases for J; bases not matched to a gene: 9. The CDR3 length is 14 residues. Germline-derived CDR1 and CDR2 are MNHNS and SASEGT. Documented treatment: approximately 9-day PBMC culture with coronavirus spike peptide pools or control peptides (ViraFEST assay). Study findings and constraints: From around 20 to 38, the median of SARS-CoV-2-reactive clonotypes rose without reaching significance. Convalescent participants were relatively few, and none had early post-infection timepoints studied. With convalescent patients, a median about 90% of reactive clones emerged solely after vaccination.

This clonotype has more than one count but fewer than ten. Its target is not known. The Oncomine TCR Beta short-read assay sequenced DNA from cultured CD4+ T cells. TCRdb called the PCR reads again in MiXCR, with one record for every CDR3 protein. Here the sample spans roughly 3,800 distinct CDR3 sequences, about 20% being singletons. Sequenced material: CD4+ T cells from blood, cultured in vitro. The chain joins TRBV6-1 to TRBJ1-2; 8 bases line up with TRBD1. This TCR was sampled from a human donor who had recovered from COVID-19. The DNA for the CDR3 is TGTGCCAGCAGCCGCAAGACAGGGGTTGATGGCTACACCTTC. Protein product: CASSRKTGVDGYTF.